This T cell receptor beta chain derives from a study of early T cells in non-severe SARS-CoV-2 infection. Individual cDNA molecules received unique molecular identifiers. TCRdb passed the 5' RACE reads through MiXCR, listing each CDR3 protein once. The sample holds approximately 70,000 distinct CDR3 sequences, around 10% seen once. Between the trimmed V and J ends, which lost 4 bases and 3 bases, there was a span of 12 bases. CDR1 is MRHNA and CDR2 is SNTAGT in the germline V gene. The CDR3 is made up of 14 amino acids. This clonotype was sampled from an adult who was a healthcare worker with PCR-confirmed SARS-CoV-2 infection or an uninfected control (not recorded which). The chain has TRBV6-4 and TRBJ1-2, with D unclear. The specimen comprised whole blood, sampled at baseline. CDR3 amino acids: CASSVRRNYYGYTF. CDR3 DNA: TGTGCCAGCAGTGTGAGGAGAAACTACTATGGCTACACCTTC.